What follows describes a single TCR beta chain. Use of 60 Vbeta and 13 Jbeta primers characterized the PCR. Assay: immunoSEQ multiplex PCR; the TCRdb copy retains only in-frame clones and omits some. Here the sample spans 100,000 to 150,000 clones, about 74% being singletons. The CDR3 runs 15 residues. Germline V gene data show CDR1 as MNHNY and CDR2 as SVGAGI (reference sequence). With V trimmed by 6 bases and J by 0 bases, 7 bases remained unmatched. This record belongs to a study of cytomegalovirus exposure and HLA in healthy donors. This sequence joins TRBV6-6 and TRBJ1-1; 7 bases align to TRBD1. The sequenced sample was PBMCs. The clonotype was recovered from a woman in her fifties or sixties in good health and CMV-seropositive. The CDR3 bases are TGTGCCAGCAGATTGATAAGGGGGCTGAACACTGAAGCTTTCTTT. It translates to CASRLIRGLNTEAFF.